Presented here are 16 T cell receptor beta chains from one specimen sequenced in a study of cytomegalovirus exposure and HLA in healthy donors. With 60 Vbeta and 13 Jbeta primers, the PCR was carried out. Profiled with immunoSEQ multiplex PCR; TCRdb holds only in-frame clones, not every one. The table includes 140,000 or so clones, over 55% detected once. The sample comprised PBMCs. These receptors came from a man aged 40-50 years in good health and CMV-seronegative.

This chain links TRBV19 with TRBJ2-7, with 9 nucleotides matching TRBD1. V lost 5 bases and J lost 4; bases outside the gene matches: 6. This CDR3 spans 14 amino acids. Germline V gene sequence: CDR1 LNHDA, CDR2 SQIVND (reference sequence). CDR3 protein: CASSPGQGLYEQYF. CDR3 bases: TGTGCCAGTAGTCCGGGACAGGGTCTGTACGAGCAGTACTTC.

This clone was picked up a small number of times. The V gene is TRBV23-1, the J gene TRBJ2-7; possible D gene TRBD2, 6 bases. TRBV23-1 is given ORF status, its function remaining uncertain. V lost 6 bases and J 2 bases, leaving 20 bases between the germline ends. This CDR3 region has 16 residues. CDR3 bases: TGCGCCAGCAGGTCCTCCCCCCTAGCGCCCCCCTACGAGCAGTACTTC. It is translated as CASRSSPLAPPYEQYF.

V and J are TRBV2 and TRBJ2-3; D perhaps matches TRBD1 (5 bases). Trimming shortened V by 0 bases and J by 14 bases, and 15 bases separated the two germline ends. The CDR3 sequence is 13 residues long. Looked up from germline, CDR1 is SNHLY and CDR2 is FYNNEI. Written as DNA, the CDR3 is TGTGCCAGCAGTGAAGCCCCCAACAGGCAGGGGTATTTT. It is translated as CASSEAPNRQGYF. Combining the CDR3 with reference TRBV2 and TRBJ2-3 gives the whole variable domain EPEVTQTPSHQVTQMGQEVILRCVPISNHLYFYWYRQILGQKVEFLVSFYNNEISEKSEIFDDQFSVERPDGSNFTLKIRSTKLEDSAMYFCASSEAPNRQGYFGPGTRLTVL.

This chain uses TRBV5-4 with TRBJ2-5; 7 bases are shared with TRBD1. V trimming: 4 bases; J trimming: 4 bases; junction bases outside the gene matches: 4. Germline lookup yields CDR1 SGHNT and CDR2 YYREEE (reference sequence). The CDR3 runs to 13 residues. The chain's CDR3 is CASSIQGTETQYF. Written as DNA, the CDR3 is TGTGCCAGCAGCATACAGGGGACAGAGACCCAGTACTTC.

V and J are TRBV11-2 and TRBJ2-7, with D hard to call. CDR1 SGHAT and CDR2 FQNNGV come from the germline V gene. Trimming removed 4 bases from V and 0 bases from J, with 19 bases in between. The CDR3 extends over 17 amino acids. The CDR3 sequence is CASSSRRYAGGSYEQYF. CDR3 bases: TGTGCCAGCAGCTCCCGGCGCTACGCCGGCGGCTCCTACGAGCAGTACTTC.

This rearrangement joins TRBV27 to TRBJ1-2; D is unclear. Germline-derived CDR1 and CDR2 are MNHEY and SMNVEV (reference sequence). With 0 bases removed from V and 8 bases from J, the gap between germline ends came to 10 bases. The CDR3 extends over 13 amino acids. The chain's CDR3 is CASSLSGGGGYTF. The CDR3 coding sequence is TGTGCCAGCAGTTTATCAGGCGGTGGGGGCTACACCTTC.

J is TRBJ2-2 and V is TRBV29-1, with D possibly TRBD2 on 6 matching bases. The CDR3 is 14 residues long. Germline-derived CDR1 and CDR2 are SQVTM and ANQGSEA. The V end was cut by 3 bases, the J end by 3 bases, with 11 bases between. This chain's CDR3 is CSVEEGKYTGELFF. As DNA, the CDR3 is TGCAGCGTTGAGGAGGGAAAGTACACCGGGGAGCTGTTTTTT.

The chain couples TRBV9 to TRBJ1-1; D possibly corresponds to TRBD1 (5 bases). The CDR3 has 17 amino acids. In germline, CDR1 is SGDLS, CDR2 YYNGEE. The germline V and J ends were trimmed by 1 base and 3 bases, with 19 bases remaining between them. This CDR3 is CASSVRGTGGPYTEAFF. CDR3 sequence (DNA): TGTGCCAGCAGCGTACGAGGGACGGGGGGACCGTACACTGAAGCTTTCTTT.

This chain connects TRBV5-1 to TRBJ2-5; 9 nucleotides align to TRBD1. V lost 0 bases, J lost 4 bases, and 7 bases stayed unmatched. The CDR3 is 16 amino acids. Germline V gives CDR1 SGHRS, CDR2 YFSETQ. CDR3 coding DNA: TGCGCCAGCAGCTTGGGAGGGGGACAGGGATCAGAGACCCAGTACTTC. This sequence encodes CASSLGGGQGSETQYF.

This clone was seen once. This chain connects TRBV2 to TRBJ1-1, with D uncertain. Per the germline V gene, CDR1 is SNHLY and CDR2 is FYNNEI. V was shortened by 1 base and J by 8 bases, with 14 bases between the two germline ends. This CDR3 is built from 14 residues. DNA of the CDR3: TGTGCCAGCAGTGAAGAAGGTGGAGCTGGGGAAGCTTTCTTT. Protein sequence: CASSEEGGAGEAFF.

The gene calls are TRBV13 and TRBJ2-1; TRBD2 matches 14 bases. V was pared by 5 bases and J by 13 bases, with 13 bases of the junction left unmatched. Germline values: CDR1 PRHDT, CDR2 FYEKMQ (reference sequence). The CDR3 runs 16 residues. The CDR3, as DNA: TGTGCCAGCAGCATCTGGACTAGCGGGGGGCTCGAGTTCCAGTTCTTC. Translation gives CASSIWTSGGLEFQFF.

This clone showed up just once. V usage is TRBV5-1 and J usage is TRBJ2-7, with D possibly being TRBD2 (5 bases). CDR3 length: 17 residues. V was cut by 0 bases and J by 2 bases, with 18 bases left in between. The V gene's germline CDR1 is SGHRS and CDR2 YFSETQ. The CDR3 sequence is CASSLAGPGVVTYEQYF. In nucleotides, the CDR3 is TGCGCCAGCAGCTTGGCCGGCCCCGGGGTAGTGACCTACGAGCAGTACTTC.

CDR3 in amino acids: CAIRGASGRAGEQFF. As DNA, the CDR3 is TGTGCCATCAGGGGGGCTAGCGGGAGGGCCGGGGAGCAGTTCTTC. This sequence joins TRBV10-3 and TRBJ2-1, with 12 bases lining up with TRBD2. V shed 6 bases, J shed 10 bases, and the junction held 10 bases outside the gene matches. The CDR3 totals 15 residues. Germline CDR1 is ENHRY and CDR2 is SYGVKD.

The chain couples TRBV30 to TRBJ1-2; no clear D gene. Trimming cost V 0 bases and J 2 bases, with 10 bases left between them. The CDR3 runs to 14 residues. Germline CDR1 is GTSNPN and CDR2 is SVGIG (reference sequence). The CDR3 protein is CAWSVEGANYGYTF. The CDR3 coding sequence is TGTGCCTGGAGTGTGGAGGGAGCGAACTATGGCTACACCTTC.

The V and J genes are TRBV5-4 and TRBJ1-1, with D unclear. This CDR3 comprises 13 residues. The ends were cut back, 0 bases at V and 5 bases at J, with 8 bases in the middle. The germline gives CDR1 SGHNT, CDR2 YYREEE (reference sequence). The CDR3 reads CASSLVYGTEAFF. CDR3 DNA sequence: TGTGCCAGCAGCTTGGTTTACGGTACTGAAGCTTTCTTT. Based on the CDR3 plus reference TRBV5-4 and TRBJ1-1, the full variable domain is ETGVTQSPTHLIKTRGQQVTLRCSSQSGHNTVSWYQQALGQGPQFIFQYYREEENGRGNFPPRFSGLQFPNYSSELNVNALELDDSALYLCASSLVYGTEAFFGQGTRLTVV.

This clone was observed once. V usage is TRBV10-1 and J usage is TRBJ2-3; 9 nucleotides align to TRBD1. V dropped 4 bases and J dropped 2; count of bases not matched to a gene: 7. The CDR3 spans 16 residues. Looked up from germline, CDR1 is WNHNN and CDR2 is SYGVQD (reference sequence). The CDR3 nucleotides read TGCGCCAGCAGTGGCGCCGGGACAGGGCTCACAGATACGCAGTATTTT. Its protein product is CASSGAGTGLTDTQYF.